This T cell receptor (beta chain) was recorded in a study of cytomegalovirus exposure and HLA in healthy donors. This clone has only a few counts. Its antigen is unidentified. PCR primers comprised 60 Vbeta and 13 Jbeta primers. Here immunoSEQ multiplex PCR was the method, and the copy in TCRdb shows in-frame clones only, minus some. The sample comprises 95,000 to 110,000 clones, approximately 80% of which are singletons, and approximately 5% rests with the top ten. Points from the study as a whole: Other equally common chains were less clonally expanded than HLA-associated TCR beta chains, a later analysis showed. An Asian-associated ancestry cluster reportedly showed fewer N-insertions than the approximately 620-donor mean in a later analysis. Indistinguishable V segments, including TRBV6-2 and TRBV6-3, were excluded.

Trimming took 5 bases from V and 6 from J; bases not matched to a gene: 8. Germline-derived CDR1 and CDR2 are LNHDA and SQIVND (reference sequence). This CDR3 is 17 amino acids long. J is TRBJ2-1 and V is TRBV19; 15 bases agree with TRBD2. Material: PBMCs. This clonotype was sampled from a young woman in good health and CMV-seropositive. CDR3 residues: CASSPGLAGGVGNEQFF. The CDR3, as DNA: TGTGCCAGTAGTCCGGGACTAGCGGGAGGAGTTGGCAATGAGCAGTTCTTC.